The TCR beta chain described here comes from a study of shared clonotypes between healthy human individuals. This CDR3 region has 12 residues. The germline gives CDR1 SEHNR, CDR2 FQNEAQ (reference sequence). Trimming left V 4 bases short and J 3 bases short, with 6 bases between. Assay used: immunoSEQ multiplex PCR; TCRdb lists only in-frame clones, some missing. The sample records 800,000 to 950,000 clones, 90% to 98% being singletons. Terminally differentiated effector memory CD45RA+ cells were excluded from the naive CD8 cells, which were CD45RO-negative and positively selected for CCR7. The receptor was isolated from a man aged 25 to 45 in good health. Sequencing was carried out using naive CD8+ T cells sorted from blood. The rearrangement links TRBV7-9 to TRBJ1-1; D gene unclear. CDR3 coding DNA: TGTGCCAGCAGCTCTTCAGACACTGAAGCTTTCTTT. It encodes CASSSSDTEAFF.